Shown below are 27 T cell receptor beta chains from a single sample sequenced in a study of blood T cell repertoires in COVID-19. Clones were sequenced by immunoSEQ multiplex PCR, and TCRdb holds only the in-frame ones, with some missing. Of tens of thousands of clones listed, roughly four fifths are singletons. The sequenced sample consisted of peripheral blood. Every receptor here comes from a man aged 50 to 59 with active or convalescent COVID-19.

The gene calls are TRBV2 and TRBJ2-1; 12 bases align to TRBD2. CDR1 is SNHLY and CDR2 is FYNNEI in the germline V gene. Trimming cost V 7 bases and J 9 bases; bases outside gene matches: 10. The CDR3 covers 15 residues. The CDR3 reads CASTTLAGGQSEQFF. The CDR3 DNA sequence: TGTGCCAGCACCACCCTAGCGGGGGGGCAGAGTGAGCAGTTCTTC.

This sequence joins TRBV12-3 or TRBV12-4 and TRBJ2-1, with D maybe TRBD1 (5 bases). This CDR3 region has 12 residues. Trimming removed 2 bases at V and 10 bases at J, with 9 bases between. The CDR3 DNA reads TGTGCCAGCAGTTTATCGAAGGGGGAGCAGTTCTTC. Encoded protein: CASSLSKGEQFF.

By share of the sample, this clone is medium-sized. The chain combines TRBV3-1 (or the pseudogene TRBV3-2) with TRBJ2-2; D call uncertain. The V gene lost 4 bases and the J gene lost 0 bases, with 6 bases spanning the gap. The CDR3 is made up of 14 amino acids. Per germline, CDR1 LGHDT and CDR2 YNNKEL (reference sequence). CDR3 amino acids: CASSRQSNTGELFF. The CDR3 region has the DNA TGTGCCAGCAGCCGCCAGTCGAACACCGGGGAGCTGTTTTTT.

The chain recombines TRBV14 with TRBJ1-4, with 9 bases fitting TRBD1. The CDR3 contains 15 residues. Germline V gives CDR1 SGHDN, CDR2 FVKESK. With 2 bases clipped from V and 8 bases from J, the junction kept 6 bases outside the gene matches. CDR3 region: CASSQPGQGKEKLFF. The DNA for the CDR3 is TGTGCCAGCAGCCAACCGGGACAGGGAAAAGAAAAACTGTTTTTT.

The V call is TRBV21-1, the J call TRBJ2-4; TRBD2, as called in the table, went unchecked against the DNA. TRBV21-1 is annotated as a pseudogene. This CDR3 comprises 14 residues. The CDR3 spells CASSKGGPGNIQYF. DNA for the CDR3: TGTGCCAGCAGCAAGGGGGGGCCGGGGAACATTCAGTACTTC.

The V and J genes are TRBV13 and TRBJ2-4, with 7 nucleotides matching TRBD1. The CDR3 runs 16 residues. The V and J ends lost 3 bases and 1 base, in that order; junction bases with no gene match: 6. CDR1 and CDR2 from the germline V gene are PRHDT and FYEKMQ (reference sequence). The CDR3 protein is CASSFGTESAKNIQYF. CDR3 DNA sequence: TGTGCCAGCAGCTTCGGGACAGAATCGGCCAAAAACATTCAGTACTTC.

The chain combines TRBV5-1 with TRBJ1-1; perhaps TRBD1 as D (5 bases). In germline, CDR1 is SGHRS, CDR2 YFSETQ. The CDR3 runs 15 residues. The V end lost 3 bases, the J end lost 1 base, and 13 bases lay between the germline ends. The CDR3 DNA sequence: TGCGCCAGCAGCTATCAGGGTAATTCGAACACTGAAGCTTTCTTT. Translating it yields CASSYQGNSNTEAFF. Based on the CDR3 plus reference TRBV5-1 and TRBJ1-1, the full variable domain is KAGVTQTPRYLIKTRGQQVTLSCSPISGHRSVSWYQQTPGQGLQFLFEYFSETQRNKGNFPGRFSGRQFSNSRSEMNVSTLELGDSALYLCASSYQGNSNTEAFFGQGTRLTVV.

The chain recombines TRBV27 with TRBJ2-6; D is unclear. The germline CDR1 and CDR2 sequences are MNHEY and SMNVEV (reference sequence). CDR3 length: 15 residues. Between the trimmed V and J ends, which lost 0 bases and 2 bases, there was a span of 5 bases. CDR3 loop: CASSLSLPGANVLTF. As DNA, the CDR3 is TGTGCCAGCAGTTTATCTCTTCCTGGGGCCAACGTCCTGACTTTC. The variable domain in full, completed from reference TRBV27 and TRBJ2-6, reads EAQVTQNPRYLITVTGKKLTVTCSQNMNHEYMSWYRQDPGLGLRQIYYSMNVEVTDKGDVPEGYKVSRKEKRNFPLILESPSPNQTSLYFCASSLSLPGANVLTFGAGSRLTVL.

The chain is built from TRBV6-2 or TRBV6-3 and TRBJ1-2; D uncertain. Trimming removed 2 bases at V and 6 bases at J, with 4 bases between. The length of the CDR3 is 11 residues. Germline CDR1 reads MNHEY; CDR2 reads SVGEGT. CDR3 region: CASSYVNGYTF. CDR3 bases: TGTGCCAGCAGTTACGTAAATGGCTACACCTTC.

V usage is TRBV6-2 or TRBV6-3 and J usage is TRBJ2-3; the D gene is possibly TRBD2 (6 bases). The germline gives CDR1 MNHEY, CDR2 SVGEGT. V was clipped by 2 bases and J by 7 bases, with 10 bases between them. This CDR3 spans 13 amino acids. The DNA of the CDR3 is TGTGCCAGCAGTTACGGGGAGGACAATACGCAGTATTTT. Translating it yields CASSYGEDNTQYF.

The chain carries TRBV19 and TRBJ2-6; 9 bases map to TRBD1. The trim removed 7 bases at V and 3 bases at J, leaving 10 bases unmatched. The CDR3 sequence is 17 residues long. Looked up from germline, CDR1 is LNHDA and CDR2 is SQIVND (reference sequence). The CDR3 coding sequence is TGTGCCAGTACCGCGGGACAGGGCGCTAGTGGGGCCAACGTCCTGACTTTC. Its protein is CASTAGQGASGANVLTF.

V is TRBV5-4 and J is TRBJ2-5, with 7 bases fitting TRBD2. The J segment lost 3 bases and the V segment lost 1 base, leaving 9 bases of the junction unmatched. Germline CDR1 SGHNT, CDR2 YYREEE (reference sequence). This CDR3 has 16 residues. The CDR3 DNA sequence: TGTGCCAGCAGCTTGAGTCTAGCGGCGACAAAAGAGACCCAGTACTTC. This encodes CASSLSLAATKETQYF.

CDR3 in amino acids: CASSLEGGNTEAFF. CDR3 nucleotide sequence: TGTGCCAGCAGCTTAGAAGGGGGGAACACTGAAGCTTTCTTT. The chain is built from TRBV11-2 and TRBJ1-1; weak D call: TRBD1 (6 bases). Germline CDR1 is SGHAT and CDR2 is FQNNGV. The V gene lost 0 bases and the J gene lost 1 base, with 6 bases spanning the gap. The CDR3 covers 14 residues.

The J gene is TRBJ2-2, the V gene TRBV3-1 (or the pseudogene TRBV3-2); D not resolved. Germline V gene lookup returns CDR1 LGHDT and CDR2 YNNKEL (reference sequence). This CDR3 comprises 12 residues. V lost 4 bases to trimming and J lost 8 bases, with 8 bases between them. The CDR3 DNA follows: TGTGCCAGCAGCCGAGGCGTTGGGGAGCTGTTTTTT. Translation gives CASSRGVGELFF.

This chain uses TRBV10-3 with TRBJ2-3; 8 bases agree with TRBD1. CDR1 and CDR2 (germline): ENHRY, SYGVKD. V lost 8 bases to trimming and J lost 0 bases; unmatched junction nucleotides: 10. This CDR3 is built from 16 residues. Written as DNA, the CDR3 is TGTGCCATCCGAAAAGGGGGGACAGGTAGCACAGATACGCAGTATTTT. Amino acids: CAIRKGGTGSTDTQYF.

The gene calls are TRBV19 and TRBJ1-3; unclear D gene. Germline V gene data show CDR1 as LNHDA and CDR2 as SQIVND (reference sequence). The CDR3 extends over 14 amino acids. Trimming pared 7 bases from V and 5 bases from J, leaving 15 bases between. In nucleotides, the CDR3 is TGTGCCAGTAAGGACGGGAGATTCAGAAACACCATATATTTT. It translates to CASKDGRFRNTIYF.

The chain couples TRBV18 to TRBJ2-1; the D gene is possibly TRBD1 (5 bases). Germline CDR1 is KGHSH and CDR2 is LQKENI. This CDR3 is built from 18 residues. Trimming shortened V by 0 bases and J by 0 bases, and 15 bases separated the two germline ends. The CDR3 loop reads CASSPPRQGWISYNEQFF. As DNA, the CDR3 is TGTGCCAGCTCACCACCGAGGCAGGGTTGGATCTCCTACAATGAGCAGTTCTTC. Complete variable domain (other parts from reference TRBV18 and TRBJ2-1): NAGVMQNPRHLVRRRGQEARLRCSPMKGHSHVYWYRQLPEEGLKFMVYLQKENIIDESGMPKERFSAEFPKEGPSILRIQQVVRGDSAAYFCASSPPRQGWISYNEQFFGPGTRLTVL.

J is TRBJ2-7 and V is TRBV7-2; 10 nucleotides match TRBD2. This CDR3 is built from 15 residues. Germline CDR1 SGHTA, CDR2 FQGNSA. V lost 5 bases, J lost 4 bases, and 8 bases stayed unmatched. The CDR3 DNA is TGTGCCAGCAGCCTGTCAAGCGGGGGGGGGTACGAGCAGTACTTC. This encodes CASSLSSGGGYEQYF.

The gene calls are TRBV6-5 and TRBJ1-5; TRBD1 aligns across 7 bases. Germline V gene sequence: CDR1 MNHEY, CDR2 SVGAGI. Trimming at V came to 6 bases and at J to 5 bases, leaving 4 bases not matched to a gene. The CDR3 is 13 residues long. The CDR3 is CASRRDSDQPQHF. Written as DNA, the CDR3 is TGTGCCAGCAGACGGGACAGTGATCAGCCCCAGCATTTT.

The rearrangement links TRBV9 to TRBJ2-1; TRBD1 matches at 8 bases. Germline lookup yields CDR1 SGDLS and CDR2 YYNGEE. There are 15 residues in the CDR3. The ends lost 3 bases at V and 6 bases at J; junction bases unmatched: 8. Written as DNA, the CDR3 is TGTGCCAGCAGCGCCCAGGGGGCGTTCAGCAATGAGCAGTTCTTC. This translates into CASSAQGAFSNEQFF.

This clone is a singleton in its sample. The gene calls are TRBV3-1 (or the pseudogene TRBV3-2) and TRBJ1-5; TRBD1 aligns across 9 bases. This CDR3 region has 15 residues. V shed 1 base and J 6 bases; nucleotides not matched to a gene: 4. The germline CDR1 and CDR2 sequences are LGHDT and YNNKEL (reference sequence). The CDR3 nucleotides are TGTGCCAGCAGCCAAGGGGGACAGGGAAGTCAGCCCCAGCATTTT. As protein: CASSQGGQGSQPQHF.

The chain links TRBV5-1 to TRBJ1-3; D is unclear. V was pared by 3 bases and J by 0 bases, with 10 bases between. Germline CDR1 and CDR2: SGHRS and YFSETQ. This CDR3 region has 15 residues. As DNA, the CDR3 is TGCGCCAGCAGCTCCCGTCGGGACTCTGGAAACACCATATATTTT. It translates to CASSSRRDSGNTIYF.

This clone was counted once. The chain has TRBV6-1 and TRBJ2-1; 7 positions match TRBD1. Germline CDR1 and CDR2: MNHNS and SASEGT. V lost 2 bases, J lost 8 bases, and 3 bases stayed unmatched. The CDR3 is 13 residues long. The CDR3 sequence is CASSEQGVDEQFF. The DNA of the CDR3 is TGTGCCAGCAGTGAACAGGGGGTTGATGAGCAGTTCTTC.

This rearrangement joins TRBV7-2 to TRBJ2-1, with TRBD2 identical over 11 bases. CDR1 and CDR2 from the germline V gene are SGHTA and FQGNSA. The V segment lost 5 bases and the J segment 9 bases; nucleotides outside the gene matches: 12. This CDR3 region has 16 residues. CDR3 DNA: TGTGCCAGCAGCCCTAATAGCGGGGGGGATCAAGGTGAGCAGTTCTTC. It yields the protein CASSPNSGGDQGEQFF.

The chain combines TRBV27 with TRBJ1-1; tentatively, D is TRBD1 (5 bases). The germline V gene encodes CDR1 MNHEY and CDR2 SMNVEV (reference sequence). Trimming pared 5 bases from V and 3 bases from J, leaving 10 bases between. The CDR3 has 13 amino acids. CDR3: CASSTQGDTEAFF. CDR3 in DNA: TGTGCCAGCAGTACGCAGGGCGACACTGAAGCTTTCTTT.

The chain carries TRBV12-3 or TRBV12-4 and TRBJ1-6; D is ambiguous. The CDR3 extends over 12 amino acids. The V gene lost 7 bases and the J gene lost 5 bases, with 6 bases spanning the gap. The CDR3 region has the DNA TGTGCCAGCACTACGAATAATTCACCCCTCCACTTT. Its translation is CASTTNNSPLHF.

CDR3 coding DNA: TGTGCCAGCAGCCAAGGGACAGGGGGTGGCTACACCTTC. It is translated as CASSQGTGGGYTF. The rearrangement links TRBV3-1 (or the pseudogene TRBV3-2) to TRBJ1-2; 10 positions agree with TRBD1. This CDR3 is 13 amino acids long. With V trimmed by 1 base and J by 7 bases, 0 bases remained unmatched. Germline V gives CDR1 LGHDT, CDR2 YNNKEL (reference sequence).